The next 3 T cell receptor beta chains were all read from a single sample in a study of T-cell memory formation after mild COVID-19. TCRdb ran MiXCR on the 5' RACE reads and lists one entry per CDR3 protein. This table holds 55,000 to 80,000 distinct CDR3 sequences, approximately 9% found once. Sample: PBMCs or a T cell subset sorted from them (not recorded which). Receptors originate from a man aged 18 to 35 who had mild COVID-19 (a few samples of this study predate the infection). Cell type and time point are not known.

Here the CDR3 DNA reads TGTGCCAGCATGATCACGAACACTGAAGCTTTCTTT. Residues: CASMITNTEAFF. The J gene is TRBJ1-1, the V gene TRBV28; D gene uncertain. The CDR3 has 12 amino acids. The V gene lost 7 bases and the J gene lost 1 base, with 7 bases spanning the gap. Per the germline V gene, CDR1 is MDHEN and CDR2 is SYDVKM.

This clonotype has a handful of counts. The rearrangement uses TRBV12-3 or TRBV12-4 and TRBJ2-2; 8 nucleotides agree with TRBD1. V shed 3 bases, J shed 6 bases, and the junction held 6 bases outside the gene matches. This CDR3 spans 15 amino acids. Here the CDR3 reads CASSLDRVGPGELFF. CDR3 in DNA: TGTGCCAGCAGTTTGGACAGGGTGGGGCCCGGGGAGCTGTTTTTT.

In its sample, this clonotype was seen a few times. The chain is built from TRBV7-3 and TRBJ1-2, with D maybe TRBD1 (5 bases). The germline CDR1 and CDR2 sequences are SGHTA and FQGTGA. The CDR3 covers 15 residues. V was cut by 5 bases and J by 3 bases, with 16 bases left in between. The CDR3 sequence is CASSPGHRGDYGYTF. DNA of the CDR3: TGTGCCAGCAGCCCCGGACACCGAGGAGACTATGGCTACACCTTC.